The rows below give T cell receptor beta chains drawn from one sample of a study of T cell responses to AZD1222 COVID-19 vaccine. Here immunoSEQ multiplex PCR was the method, and the copy in TCRdb shows in-frame clones only, minus some. The repertoire includes 150,000 or so clones, approximately 88% of them detected once, and about 3.2% sits in the top ten. The sequenced sample was peripheral blood, obtained on day 0 of MenACWY control vaccination. The receptors originated from an adult in good health. Each CDR3 is given with its conserved first and last residue. Each record gives: D gene, J gene, V gene, clone size, CDR3 protein, CDR3 DNA. The D gene is left open where the match is weak. Expanded clones are given a class, and other clones once, few, many or no size at all.

D: .; J: TRBJ2-1; V: TRBV3-1/TRBV3-2; size: .; CDR3: CASSQARGYNEQFF; DNA: TGTGCCAGCAGCCAAGCCCGGGGATACAATGAGCAGTTCTTC
D: TRBD1; J: TRBJ1-5; V: TRBV15; size: .; CDR3: CATSRLTGDGQPQHF; DNA: TGTGCCACCAGCAGACTCACAGGGGACGGTCAGCCCCAGCATTTT
D: TRBD2; J: TRBJ2-2; V: TRBV5-1; size: .; CDR3: CASSFPSGANTGELFF; DNA: TGCGCCAGCAGCTTCCCCAGCGGGGCGAACACCGGGGAGCTGTTTTTT
D: TRBD1; J: TRBJ2-7; V: TRBV7-9; size: .; CDR3: CASSWDRTSSYEQYF; DNA: TGTGCCAGCAGTTGGGACAGAACGAGCTCCTACGAGCAGTACTTC
D: TRBD1; J: TRBJ1-2; V: TRBV7-9; size: .; CDR3: CASTRQGAAGGYTF; DNA: TGTGCCAGCACCCGACAGGGGGCCGCGGGTGGCTACACCTTC
D: .; J: TRBJ2-2; V: TRBV19; size: .; CDR3: CASGAGTGELFF; DNA: TGTGCCAGTGGAGCGGGCACCGGGGAGCTGTTTTTT
D: .; J: TRBJ2-3; V: TRBV4-1; size: few; CDR3: CASSLRGVTDTQYF; DNA: TGCGCCAGCAGCCTAAGGGGGGTCACAGATACGCAGTATTTT
D: .; J: TRBJ2-1; V: TRBV27; size: .; CDR3: CASSWLLAKSYNEQFF; DNA: TGTGCCAGCAGTTGGTTACTAGCCAAATCCTACAATGAGCAGTTCTTC
D: TRBD1; J: TRBJ1-4; V: TRBV5-4; size: once; CDR3: CASSPDQGAVEKLFF; DNA: TGTGCCAGCAGCCCTGACCAGGGGGCAGTGGAAAAACTGTTTTTT
D: TRBD1; J: TRBJ1-1; V: TRBV28; size: .; CDR3: CATCSGTGNTEAFF; DNA: TGTGCCACCTGCTCCGGGACAGGGAACACTGAAGCTTTCTTT
D: .; J: TRBJ2-7; V: TRBV20-1; size: .; CDR3: CSASLNPTHEQYF; DNA: TGCAGTGCTAGTTTAAACCCGACCCACGAGCAGTACTTC
D: .; J: TRBJ1-3; V: TRBV2; size: .; CDR3: CATRDFGNTIYF; DNA: TGTGCCACCCGGGACTTTGGAAACACCATATATTTT
D: .; J: TRBJ1-5; V: TRBV4-1; size: .; CDR3: CASSQVGGQPQHF; DNA: TGCGCCAGCAGCCAAGTTGGGGGTCAGCCCCAGCATTTT
D: TRBD1; J: TRBJ1-1; V: TRBV29-1; size: .; CDR3: CSARQGNTEAFF; DNA: TGCAGCGCCAGACAGGGTAACACTGAAGCTTTCTTT
D: .; J: TRBJ2-3; V: TRBV28; size: .; CDR3: CASSLDTDTQYF; DNA: TGTGCCAGCAGTTTGGACACAGATACGCAGTATTTT
D: .; J: TRBJ2-7; V: TRBV19; size: .; CDR3: CASSIYRTTGYEQYF; DNA: TGTGCCAGTAGTATATATAGGACAACAGGCTACGAGCAGTACTTC
D: TRBD1; J: TRBJ1-6; V: TRBV19; size: .; CDR3: CASSTQTGGASPLHF; DNA: TGTGCCAGTAGTACCCAGACAGGGGGCGCCTCACCCCTCCACTTT
D: .; J: TRBJ2-2; V: TRBV20-1; size: .; CDR3: CSASGRWATGELFF; DNA: TGCAGTGCTAGTGGGCGATGGGCCACCGGGGAGCTGTTTTTT
D: TRBD2; J: TRBJ2-5; V: TRBV28; size: .; CDR3: CASSSPGLAGETQYF; DNA: TGTGCCAGCAGTTCTCCGGGACTAGCGGGAGAGACCCAGTACTTC
D: .; J: TRBJ2-7; V: TRBV19; size: .; CDR3: CATLDREELEQYF; DNA: TGTGCCACACTAGACAGGGAGGAACTCGAGCAGTACTTC
D: .; J: TRBJ1-2; V: TRBV5-1; size: few; CDR3: CASSTEGAEGGYTF; DNA: TGCGCCAGCAGCACGGAGGGCGCCGAGGGTGGCTACACCTTC
D: .; J: TRBJ2-6; V: TRBV9; size: .; CDR3: CASTLPGANVLTF; DNA: TGTGCCAGCACCTTACCCGGGGCCAACGTCCTGACTTTC
D: .; J: TRBJ2-1; V: TRBV5-6; size: .; CDR3: CASSSNPVSSYNEQFF; DNA: TGTGCCAGCAGCTCCAACCCCGTTAGCTCCTACAATGAGCAGTTCTTC
D: TRBD2; J: TRBJ2-1; V: TRBV11-2; size: .; CDR3: CASSLGLAGYNEQFF; DNA: TGTGCCAGCAGCTTAGGGCTAGCGGGGTACAATGAGCAGTTCTTC
D: TRBD1; J: TRBJ1-1; V: TRBV5-6; size: .; CDR3: CASRSTGGGGRIEAFF; DNA: TGTGCCAGCAGGTCTACAGGGGGCGGCGGCAGAATTGAAGCTTTCTTT
D: .; J: TRBJ1-2; V: TRBV6-6; size: .; CDR3: CASSYTGTGGYTF; DNA: TGTGCCAGCAGTTACACAGGGACCGGCGGCTACACCTTC
D: .; J: TRBJ2-3; V: TRBV6-6; size: .; CDR3: CAVRHPSTDTQYF; DNA: TGTGCCGTCAGGCACCCCAGCACAGATACGCAGTATTTT
D: .; J: TRBJ1-2; V: TRBV12-3/TRBV12-4; size: once; CDR3: CASSLWAGYGYTF; DNA: TGTGCCAGCAGTTTATGGGCCGGCTATGGCTACACCTTC
D: TRBD1; J: TRBJ1-2; V: TRBV4-1; size: large; CDR3: CASSQAYRGWDGYTF; DNA: TGCGCCAGCAGCCAAGCCTACAGGGGATGGGATGGCTACACCTTC
D: .; J: TRBJ1-1; V: TRBV27; size: .; CDR3: CASSIRGEAFF; DNA: TGTGCCAGCAGTATCAGGGGTGAAGCTTTCTTT
D: TRBD1; J: TRBJ1-1; V: TRBV7-8; size: once; CDR3: CASSLRASGTGVTEAFF; DNA: TGTGCCAGCAGCTTAAGAGCCTCCGGGACAGGGGTCACTGAAGCTTTCTTT
D: .; J: TRBJ2-2; V: TRBV4-3; size: few; CDR3: CASSQGRTENTGELFF; DNA: TGCGCCAGCAGCCAAGGCCGGACAGAGAACACCGGGGAGCTGTTTTTT
D: .; J: TRBJ1-4; V: TRBV19; size: .; CDR3: CASHPGPGRSNEKLFF; DNA: TGTGCCAGTCACCCGGGACCGGGGAGGTCTAATGAAAAACTGTTTTTT
D: TRBD2; J: TRBJ2-7; V: TRBV6-1; size: few; CDR3: CASSESLAGPYEQYF; DNA: TGTGCCAGCAGTGAATCCTTAGCGGGACCCTACGAGCAGTACTTC
D: .; J: TRBJ1-6; V: TRBV5-6; size: few; CDR3: CASSPPGFSPLHF; DNA: TGTGCCAGCAGCCCTCCGGGGTTTTCACCCCTCCACTTT
D: TRBD1; J: TRBJ1-1; V: TRBV6-2/TRBV6-3; size: .; CDR3: CASSYSGQGNTEAFF; DNA: TGTGCCAGCAGTTACTCGGGACAGGGGAACACTGAAGCTTTCTTT
D: TRBD1; J: TRBJ2-3; V: TRBV19; size: .; CDR3: CASSGSGQGAWADTQYF; DNA: TGTGCCAGTAGTGGGAGTGGACAGGGGGCGTGGGCAGATACGCAGTATTTT
D: .; J: TRBJ2-2; V: TRBV30; size: .; CDR3: CAWSPRPTGELFF; DNA: TGTGCCTGGAGTCCCCGACCTACCGGGGAGCTGTTTTTT
D: .; J: TRBJ1-2; V: TRBV11-1; size: few; CDR3: CASSLAGPDYGYTF; DNA: TGTGCCAGCAGCTTAGCCGGTCCCGACTATGGCTACACCTTC
D: TRBD1; J: TRBJ2-7; V: TRBV7-9; size: .; CDR3: CASSPGTGGTDEQYF; DNA: TGTGCCAGCAGCCCGGGGACAGGGGGCACGGACGAGCAGTACTTC
D: TRBD1; J: TRBJ2-1; V: TRBV20-1; size: .; CDR3: CSASTGTGYNEQFF; DNA: TGCAGTGCTAGTACCGGGACAGGGTACAATGAGCAGTTCTTC
D: .; J: TRBJ1-2; V: TRBV19; size: once; CDR3: CASRSEGFAYGYTF; DNA: TGTGCCAGTAGGTCGGAAGGGTTCGCCTATGGCTACACCTTC
D: .; J: TRBJ1-6; V: TRBV9; size: once; CDR3: CASSLTPQIGSPLHF; DNA: TGTGCCAGCAGCTTGACGCCTCAAATCGGTTCACCCCTCCACTTT
D: .; J: TRBJ1-6; V: TRBV9; size: .; CDR3: CASSAVSNSPLHF; DNA: TGTGCCAGCAGCGCCGTCTCGAATTCACCCCTCCACTTT
D: .; J: TRBJ2-1; V: TRBV7-3; size: .; CDR3: CASSRTVSGSYNEQFF; DNA: TGTGCCAGCAGCCGGACAGTTAGTGGCTCCTACAATGAGCAGTTCTTC
D: .; J: TRBJ1-2; V: TRBV6-2/TRBV6-3; size: .; CDR3: CASSYSSQGHYGYTF; DNA: TGTGCCAGCAGTTACTCGTCGCAGGGACACTATGGCTACACCTTC
D: TRBD2; J: TRBJ2-3; V: TRBV6-5; size: .; CDR3: CASALSGRTDTQYF; DNA: TGTGCCAGTGCCCTAAGCGGGAGGACAGATACGCAGTATTTT
D: TRBD2; J: TRBJ2-3; V: TRBV7-8; size: .; CDR3: CASRGGGEVDTQYF; DNA: TGTGCCAGCAGGGGCGGGGGGGAGGTAGATACGCAGTATTTT
D: TRBD1; J: TRBJ1-2; V: TRBV18; size: once; CDR3: CASSPGQGGEGYGYTF; DNA: TGTGCCAGCTCACCGGGACAGGGTGGAGAGGGCTATGGCTACACCTTC
D: TRBD1; J: TRBJ1-5; V: TRBV5-1; size: .; CDR3: CASSLEGGGQPQHF; DNA: TGCGCCAGCAGCTTGGAAGGGGGCGGTCAGCCCCAGCATTTT
D: TRBD1; J: TRBJ1-1; V: TRBV7-2; size: .; CDR3: CASSLTGGDTEAFF; DNA: TGTGCCAGCAGCCTCACAGGGGGGGACACTGAAGCTTTCTTT
D: .; J: TRBJ2-3; V: TRBV4-3; size: .; CDR3: CASRDGLGSTQYF; DNA: TGCGCCAGCAGGGACGGGTTGGGGAGTACGCAGTATTTT
D: .; J: TRBJ2-7; V: TRBV25-1; size: .; CDR3: CASSRKGSVAYEQYF; DNA: TGTGCCAGCAGCCGAAAGGGATCGGTCGCCTACGAGCAGTACTTC
D: .; J: TRBJ1-2; V: TRBV5-1; size: .; CDR3: CASSLVAGNTGYTF; DNA: TGCGCCAGCAGCTTGGTGGCAGGGAATACTGGCTACACCTTC
D: .; J: TRBJ2-3; V: TRBV2; size: .; CDR3: CASTSSGRFTDTQYF; DNA: TGTGCCAGCACCTCAAGCGGACGGTTCACAGATACGCAGTATTTT
D: .; J: TRBJ1-2; V: TRBV7-9; size: .; CDR3: CASSPGSQAGYTF; DNA: TGTGCCAGCAGCCCCGGGTCTCAGGCTGGCTACACCTTC
D: .; J: TRBJ1-2; V: TRBV28; size: .; CDR3: CASSFSGAFYGYTF; DNA: TGTGCCAGCAGTTTCTCGGGGGCCTTCTATGGCTACACCTTC
D: .; J: TRBJ2-2; V: TRBV13; size: once; CDR3: CASSLSPYTGELFF; DNA: TGTGCCAGCAGCTTATCTCCATACACCGGGGAGCTGTTTTTT
D: .; J: TRBJ2-3; V: TRBV24-1; size: .; CDR3: CATSDYRGGVSTDTQYF; DNA: TGTGCCACCAGTGATTACCGCGGCGGGGTGAGCACAGATACGCAGTATTTT